The T cell receptor beta chain under discussion was sequenced for a study of T-cell reconstitution after alpha-beta-depleted transplantation in children. J gave up 6 bases and V 4 bases, and 9 bases lay outside the gene matches. Germline assignment: CDR1 SGHRS and CDR2 YFSETQ. This CDR3 comprises 15 residues. This clonotype was detected many times. TCRbeta library construction was performed incorporating unique molecular identifiers. TCRdb re-called the PCR reads through MiXCR, storing one row per CDR3 protein. The sample yields approximately 400,000 distinct CDR3 sequences, roughly 10% seen once. Sequencing used PBMCs from the stem cell graft donor, obtained from the stem cell graft. This receptor was obtained from a human donor who donated a stem cell graft to a child with acute myeloid leukemia. The chain employs TRBV5-1 and TRBJ2-1; 8 bases agree with TRBD2. CDR3 sequence reads: CASSTGLAYFNEQFF. For the CDR3, the DNA is TGCGCCAGCAGCACCGGACTAGCCTATTTCAATGAGCAGTTCTTC. Filled out from reference TRBV5-1 and TRBJ2-1, the complete variable domain reads KAGVTQTPRYLIKTRGQQVTLSCSPISGHRSVSWYQQTPGQGLQFLFEYFSETQRNKGNFPGRFSGRQFSNSRSEMNVSTLELGDSALYLCASSTGLAYFNEQFFGPGTRLTVL.